A selection of T cell receptor beta chains follows, all from one sample in a study of blood T cell repertoires in COVID-19. Sequenced by immunoSEQ multiplex PCR; TCRdb stores in-frame clones only, minus some. Among about 230,000 clones listed, roughly nine tenths were seen once. Sequencing was done on a sample of PBMCs or T cells enriched from blood (not recorded which). All receptors come from a woman aged 45-60 years in a cohort exposed to, infected with or recovered from COVID-19 (not recorded which). The CDR3 runs from the conserved cysteine through the conserved F or W. A D gene is named only where the DNA matches it firmly. Size is omitted from some rows. Given values are once, few, many or a class for expanded clones.

clone_size,d_call,j_call,v_call,cdr3_nt,cdr3_aa
-,-,TRBJ1-2,TRBV4-2,TGTGCCAGCAGCCAAACGCTTCAATCAACAGGGAATCGGTATGGCTACACCTTC,CASSQTLQSTGNRYGYTF
-,TRBD2,TRBJ2-1,TRBV7-8,TGTGCCAGCAGCTTTCGGTCGCCCACGTGGGGGACTAGGATAAACAATGAGCAGTTCTTC,CASSFRSPTWGTRINNEQFF
once,-,TRBJ2-7,TRBV9,TGTGCCAGCAGCGTAGGAGCGACAGGAGTCTACGAGCAGTACTTC,CASSVGATGVYEQYF
few,-,TRBJ1-5,TRBV19,TGTGCCAGTAAGACTGGGGGCGCCCAGCCCCAGCATTTT,CASKTGGAQPQHF
-,TRBD2,TRBJ2-2,TRBV11-1,TGTGCCAGCAGCTTACCCCGGGGGGGAATCACCGGGGAGCTGTTTTTT,CASSLPRGGITGELFF
few,TRBD1,TRBJ1-2,TRBV6-1,TGTGCCAGCAGTGAAGGAGGGACAGGGTTTTATGGCTACACCTTC,CASSEGGTGFYGYTF
-,-,TRBJ1-4,TRBV19,TGTGCCAGTAGCAGACAGTTTATTGGTGAAAAACTGTTTTTT,CASSRQFIGEKLFF
-,TRBD2,TRBJ2-3,TRBV7-3,TGTGCCAGCAGCTCCGCTAGCGGGGCGGATACGCAGTATTTT,CASSSASGADTQYF
once,TRBD1,TRBJ1-4,TRBV18,TGTGCCAGCTCACTCGATCGGGACAGTCACTTTCGAACTAATGAAAAACTGTTTTTT,CASSLDRDSHFRTNEKLFF
once,-,TRBJ1-2,TRBV9,TGTGCCAGCAGCGCAGTAAATTTTGGCTACACCTTC,CASSAVNFGYTF
-,-,TRBJ1-3,TRBV7-9,TGTGCCAGCAGCACGGGACAATTCGAGGGCAGTGGAAACACCATATATTTT,CASSTGQFEGSGNTIYF
-,TRBD1,TRBJ1-5,TRBV2,TGTGCCAGCAATCGACAGGGGGACCAGCCCCAGCATTTT,CASNRQGDQPQHF
-,TRBD2,TRBJ2-1,TRBV3-1/TRBV3-2,TGTGCCAGCAGCCAATTGCTAGCGGGGGATCTGTTCTTC,CASSQLLAGDLFF
-,TRBD1,TRBJ1-2,TRBV5-1,TGCGCCAGCAGCTGGACAGGGGGTTCGGGCTATGGCTACACCTTC,CASSWTGGSGYGYTF
-,TRBD1,TRBJ1-6,TRBV9,TGTGCCAGCAGTCGGACAGGAGATAATTCACCCCTCCACTTT,CASSRTGDNSPLHF
few,-,TRBJ1-5,TRBV19,TGTGCCAGTAGTCTACTAAATCAGCCCCAGCATTTT,CASSLLNQPQHF
once,-,TRBJ2-6,TRBV21-1,TGTGCCAGCAGCAAAGTGAAACAGCTCAAATCTGGGGCCAACGTCCTGACTTTC,CASSKVKQLKSGANVLTF
-,TRBD1,TRBJ2-3,TRBV19,TGTGCCAGTAGTATGGGACAGGGGGCATCAGATACGCAGTATTTT,CASSMGQGASDTQYF
-,TRBD1,TRBJ1-2,TRBV4-3,TGCGCCAGCAGCCAAGGTACAGGGGACGTGGGCTACACCTTC,CASSQGTGDVGYTF
-,TRBD1,TRBJ2-7,TRBV6-2/TRBV6-3,TGTGCCAGCAGTTCCAGGACAGGCGGGTACGAGCAGTACTTC,CASSSRTGGYEQYF
-,TRBD1,TRBJ1-5,TRBV20-1,TGCAGTGCTAGTATACTGTCAGGGGGTATCAATCAGCCCCAGCATTTT,CSASILSGGINQPQHF
-,TRBD2,TRBJ2-7,TRBV5-4,TGTGCCAGCAGCTCGGGGGGATCCTACGAGCAGTACTTC,CASSSGGSYEQYF
-,-,TRBJ2-2,TRBV3-1/TRBV3-2,TGTGCCAGCAGCCAAGGACACCCAGAGCTTGGGGAGCTGTTTTTT,CASSQGHPELGELFF
-,TRBD1,TRBJ1-4,TRBV10-2,TGCGCCAGCAGGCCCGGGACAGGGGGCAGCGAAAAACTGTTTTTT,CASRPGTGGSEKLFF
-,TRBD2,TRBJ2-3,TRBV9,TGTGCCAGCAGCGTCCTAGCGGGGGGGCCGCAGGATACGCAGTATTTT,CASSVLAGGPQDTQYF
few,-,TRBJ2-3,TRBV7-9,TGTGCCAGCAGCTTAGTGCGGGATACGCAGTATTTT,CASSLVRDTQYF
-,-,TRBJ1-2,TRBV20-1,TGCAGTGCTACTGGGGGCAATGGCTACACCTTC,CSATGGNGYTF